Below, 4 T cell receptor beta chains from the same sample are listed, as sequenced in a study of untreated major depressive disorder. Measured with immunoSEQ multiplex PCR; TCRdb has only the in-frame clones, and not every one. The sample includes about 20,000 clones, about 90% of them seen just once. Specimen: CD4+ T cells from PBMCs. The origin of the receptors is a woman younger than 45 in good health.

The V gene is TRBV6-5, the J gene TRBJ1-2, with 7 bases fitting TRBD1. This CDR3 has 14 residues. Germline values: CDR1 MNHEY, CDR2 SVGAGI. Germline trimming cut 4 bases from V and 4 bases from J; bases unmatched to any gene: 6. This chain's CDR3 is CASSFQGVGYGYTF. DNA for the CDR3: TGTGCCAGCAGTTTTCAGGGGGTTGGCTATGGCTACACCTTC.

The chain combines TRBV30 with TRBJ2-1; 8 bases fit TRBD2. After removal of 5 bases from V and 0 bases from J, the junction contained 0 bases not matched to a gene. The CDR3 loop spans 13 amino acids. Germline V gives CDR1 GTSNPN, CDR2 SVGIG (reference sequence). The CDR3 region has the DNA TGTGCCTGGCGGGGGGGCTCCTACAATGAGCAGTTCTTC. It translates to CAWRGGSYNEQFF.

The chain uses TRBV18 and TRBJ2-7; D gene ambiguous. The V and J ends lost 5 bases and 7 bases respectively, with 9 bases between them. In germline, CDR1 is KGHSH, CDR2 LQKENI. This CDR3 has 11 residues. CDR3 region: CASSSGREQYF. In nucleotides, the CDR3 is TGTGCCAGCTCATCAGGTAGGGAGCAGTACTTC.

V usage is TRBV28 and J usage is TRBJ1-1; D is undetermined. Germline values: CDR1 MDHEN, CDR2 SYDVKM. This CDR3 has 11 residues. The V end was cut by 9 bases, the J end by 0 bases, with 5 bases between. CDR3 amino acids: CASRLNTEAFF. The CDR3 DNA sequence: TGTGCCAGTCGGTTGAACACTGAAGCTTTCTTT.